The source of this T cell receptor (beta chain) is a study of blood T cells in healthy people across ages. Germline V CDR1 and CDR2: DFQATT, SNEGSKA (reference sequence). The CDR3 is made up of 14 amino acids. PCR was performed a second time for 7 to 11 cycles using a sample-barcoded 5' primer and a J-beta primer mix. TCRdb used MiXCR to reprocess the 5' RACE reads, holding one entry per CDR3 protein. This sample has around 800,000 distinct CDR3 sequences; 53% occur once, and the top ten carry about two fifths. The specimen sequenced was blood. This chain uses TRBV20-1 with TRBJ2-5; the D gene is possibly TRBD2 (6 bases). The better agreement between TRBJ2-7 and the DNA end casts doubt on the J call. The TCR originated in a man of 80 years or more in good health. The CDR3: CSARPTGAGNEQYF. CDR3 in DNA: TGCAGTGCTAGACCCACCGGCGCGGGGAACGAGCAGTACTTC.